The 28 T cell receptor beta chains in this list originate from one sample, sequenced in a study of shared clonotypes between healthy human individuals. Produced via immunoSEQ multiplex PCR; TCRdb's table is partial and in-frame only. The table shows about 99,000 clones, with over 40% occurring only once. The sample comprised PBMCs. The origin of the receptors is a woman aged 40 to 50 in good health. Some clones in this sample may be carry-over from other donors' samples.

The chain carries TRBV28 and TRBJ2-5, with 9 bases fitting TRBD2. V shed 6 bases, J shed 9 bases, and the junction held 14 bases outside the gene matches. The CDR3 extends over 15 amino acids. The germline CDR1 and CDR2 sequences are MDHEN and SYDVKM. CDR3 nucleotide sequence: TGTGCCAGCAGCCAAATTGCAGCGGGCGGGAGGGCCCAGTACTTC. It translates to CASSQIAAGGRAQYF.

This clone was detected only a few times. J is TRBJ2-3 and V is TRBV5-4; possibly TRBD1 or TRBD2 for D (6 bases each). The CDR3 loop spans 15 amino acids. The V and J ends lost 3 bases and 2 bases respectively, with 13 bases between them. From germline, CDR1 is SGHNT and CDR2 YYREEE (reference sequence). The CDR3 protein is CASSSRGQNTDTQYF. CDR3 in DNA: TGTGCCAGCAGCTCCCGGGGGCAGAACACAGATACGCAGTATTTT.

This clone appeared a few times. V and J are TRBV2 and TRBJ2-7; D might be TRBD2 (6 bases). Germline V gene data show CDR1 as SNHLY and CDR2 as FYNNEI. The CDR3 runs 14 residues. Trimming removed 7 bases from V and 2 bases from J, with 15 bases in between. The CDR3 here is CASIGLPFAYEQYF. In DNA form, the CDR3 reads TGTGCCAGCATTGGACTACCATTCGCCTACGAGCAGTACTTC.

Comments on this clone: This sequence may be a read error, since a much larger clone differs from it by one base. V and J are TRBV7-9 and TRBJ2-7, with D perhaps matching TRBD1 or TRBD2 (6 bases each). Germline loops: CDR1 SEHNR, CDR2 FQNEAQ (reference sequence). The germline V and J ends were trimmed by 11 bases and 6 bases, with 20 bases remaining between them. The CDR3 totals 13 residues. In nucleotides, the CDR3 is TGTGCCTGCGAGGCAGGGGACTTCGGCGAGCAGTACTTC. Protein: CACEAGDFGEQYF.

The gene calls are TRBV19 and TRBJ2-2; D possibly corresponds to TRBD2 (6 bases). V shed 3 bases and J shed 5 bases, with 7 bases lying between them. This CDR3 is 13 amino acids long. CDR1 LNHDA and CDR2 SQIVND come from the germline V gene (reference sequence). CDR3 amino acids: CASSIGGTGELFF. The CDR3 region has the DNA TGTGCCAGTAGTATTGGGGGGACCGGGGAGCTGTTTTTT.

Turning to this clone: With a far larger clone one base away, a read error is the likely cause. This CDR3 is also generated by other DNA sequences in the sample. This chain connects TRBV7-2 to TRBJ2-3; 14 nucleotides match TRBD2. The junction had 17 bases not matched to a gene; V was cut back by 4 bases and J by 8 bases. CDR3 length: 19 residues. CDR1 is SGHTA, CDR2 FQGNSA, per germline. CDR3 loop: CASSSPGTSGRRSTGTQYF. The CDR3, as DNA: TGTGCCAGCAGCTCTCCCGGGACTAGCGGGAGACGAAGCACGGGTACGCAGTATTTT. The full variable domain, with the rest looked up from reference TRBV7-2 and TRBJ2-3, is GAGVSQSPSNKVTEKGKDVELRCDPISGHTALYWYRQSLGQGLEFLIYFQGNSAPDKSGLPSDRFSAERTGGSVSTLTIQRTQQEDSAVYLCASSSPGTSGRRSTGTQYFGPGTRLTVL.

The rearrangement links TRBV5-4 to TRBJ2-5; D perhaps matches TRBD2 (6 bases). The CDR3 is made up of 18 amino acids. From germline, CDR1 is SGHNT and CDR2 YYREEE (reference sequence). V lost 0 bases, J lost 1 base, and 19 bases lay in between. CDR3 residues: CASSLAGSAWGLQETQYF. CDR3 coding DNA: TGTGCCAGCAGCTTGGCGGGGTCGGCTTGGGGACTCCAAGAGACCCAGTACTTC.

Comment on this clone: A read error may be the cause here, since a much bigger clone is one base away. The V call is TRBV11-2, the J call TRBJ2-3; D gene uncertain. The CDR3 is 14 residues long. The germline V gene has CDR1 SGHAT and CDR2 FQNNGV. The CDR3 nucleotides are TGTGGCAGCAGCTGGCGCTCCCCCACAGATACGCAGTATTTT. Translation: CGSSWRSPTDTQYF.

The rearrangement uses TRBV5-1 and TRBJ2-7; D tentatively fits TRBD1 or TRBD2 (7 bases each). The CDR3 has 16 residues. Trimming left V 4 bases short and J 0 bases short, with 17 bases between. The germline CDR1 and CDR2 sequences are SGHRS and YFSETQ. The CDR3 nucleotides are TGCGCCAGCAGCCCCAGACAGGGAGGGAGCTCCTACGAGCAGTACTTC. Protein: CASSPRQGGSSYEQYF.

This clone showed up just a few times. The chain links TRBV7-9 to TRBJ2-1; 7 positions match TRBD1. Germline V gene data show CDR1 as SEHNR and CDR2 as FQNEAQ (reference sequence). Germline trimming cut 5 bases from V and 9 bases from J; bases unmatched to any gene: 16. CDR3 length equals 16 residues. This CDR3 reads CASSKAGTGAAREQFF. For the CDR3, the DNA is TGTGCCAGCAGCAAAGCCGGCACAGGGGCCGCACGTGAGCAGTTCTTC.

This clone has a handful of counts. This chain joins TRBV28 and TRBJ2-7; D is unresolved. Germline V gene data show CDR1 as MDHEN and CDR2 as SYDVKM. This CDR3 region has 13 residues. Trimming left V 3 bases short and J 0 bases short, with 6 bases between. CDR3 sequence reads: CASSLGNSYEQYF. In nucleotides, the CDR3 is TGTGCCAGCAGTTTGGGCAACTCCTACGAGCAGTACTTC.

The V gene is TRBV30, the J gene TRBJ2-7; the match to TRBD2 covers 7 bases. V shed 3 bases and J 1 base; nucleotides not matched to a gene: 6. Germline values: CDR1 GTSNPN, CDR2 SVGIG (reference sequence). The CDR3 has 14 residues. The DNA of the CDR3 is TGTGCCTGGAGAGAGCGGGATTGGTCCTACGAGCAGTACTTC. Translation: CAWRERDWSYEQYF. Based on the CDR3 plus reference TRBV30 and TRBJ2-7, the full variable domain is SQTIHQWPATLVQPVGSPLSLECTVEGTSNPNLYWYRQAAGRGLQLLFYSVGIGQISSEVPQNLSASRPQDRQFILSSKKLLLSDSGFYLCAWRERDWSYEQYFGPGTRLTVT.

The rearrangement links TRBV7-2 to TRBJ2-5; D is unresolved. This CDR3 has 13 residues. With 2 bases removed from V and 2 bases from J, the gap between germline ends came to 6 bases. The germline V gene has CDR1 SGHTA and CDR2 FQGNSA. CDR3 residues: CASSLPNQETQYF. In nucleotides, the CDR3 is TGTGCCAGCAGCTTACCAAATCAAGAGACCCAGTACTTC.

This clone was seen repeatedly, ten times or more. CDR3 nucleotides: TGCAGCGTTGAAAAGGAGGGACTCCGGGGGGAGCAGTACTTC. Translation gives CSVEKEGLRGEQYF. The chain is built from TRBV29-1 and TRBJ2-7; perhaps TRBD2 as D (6 bases). This CDR3 is built from 14 residues. With 2 bases removed from V and 7 bases from J, the gap between germline ends came to 18 bases. Looked up from germline, CDR1 is SQVTM and CDR2 is ANQGSEA.

This sequence joins TRBV28 and TRBJ2-7, with D unresolved. V lost 2 bases to trimming and J lost 5 bases, with 10 bases between them. Looked up from germline, CDR1 is MDHEN and CDR2 is SYDVKM. The length of the CDR3 is 13 residues. In nucleotides, the CDR3 is TGTGCCAGCAGTTTACCAGGTAGCAACGAGCAGTACTTC. Translation: CASSLPGSNEQYF.

The count of this clone is one. CDR3 DNA sequence: TGTGCCAGCAGCCCCGGACACCTTGGCGACGAGCAGTACTTC. This translates into CASSPGHLGDEQYF. The chain is built from TRBV7-9 and TRBJ2-7, with D possibly matching TRBD1 (5 bases). The CDR3 has 14 residues. The germline V gene encodes CDR1 SEHNR and CDR2 FQNEAQ (reference sequence). V lost 5 bases to trimming and J lost 5 bases, with 16 bases between them.

In its sample, this clone was seen many times. V is TRBV11-2 and J is TRBJ2-7; maybe TRBD2 (5 bases). V was pared by 4 bases and J by 6 bases, with 7 bases between. The CDR3 length is 11 residues. Germline V gene sequence: CDR1 SGHAT, CDR2 FQNNGV. The CDR3 sequence: CASSSGGEQYF. DNA of the CDR3: TGTGCCAGCAGCTCCGGAGGCGAGCAGTACTTC.

In its sample, this clone was seen a few times. A much larger clone differs by one base, so this may be a read error. The V gene is TRBV28, the J gene TRBJ2-7; D gene uncertain. V was cut by 4 bases and J by 0 bases, with 1 base left in between. The CDR3 is 11 amino acids. Germline V CDR1 and CDR2: MDHEN, SYDVKM. The chain's CDR3 is CASSYSYEQYF. CDR3 nucleotides: TGTGCCAGCAGTTACTCCTACGAGCAGTACTTC.

There are a few counts of this clone. The chain combines TRBV7-2 with TRBJ2-3, with TRBD2 identical over 13 bases. The CDR3 is made up of 16 amino acids. J lost 3 bases, V lost 5 bases, and 5 bases had no gene match. Germline CDR1 SGHTA, CDR2 FQGNSA. For the CDR3, the DNA is TGTGCCAGCAGCCTTCGACTAGCGGGAGGAACAGATACGCAGTATTTT. Translated, it gives CASSLRLAGGTDTQYF.

V gene TRBV27 combines with J gene TRBJ2-1; D remains ambiguous. Germline CDR1 and CDR2: MNHEY and SMNVEV (reference sequence). Trimming removed 6 bases at V and 8 bases at J, with 17 bases between. This CDR3 is built from 14 residues. The CDR3 nucleotides are TGTGCCAGCAGCACCACCGACTGGACCCATGAGCAGTTCTTC. It codes for CASSTTDWTHEQFF.

This sequence joins TRBV19 and TRBJ1-5, with D possibly TRBD1 on 5 matching bases. From germline, CDR1 is LNHDA and CDR2 SQIVND (reference sequence). V dropped 7 bases and J dropped 9 bases, with 16 bases sitting between them. This CDR3 is built from 13 residues. CDR3 amino acids: CASNLGSGGPQHF. In DNA, the CDR3 is TGTGCCAGTAATTTGGGGAGTGGGGGGCCCCAGCATTTT.

This clone has a count of ten or more. The V gene is TRBV29-1, the J gene TRBJ1-5; TRBD1 agrees at 9 bases. CDR3 length equals 14 residues. Germline V gene sequence: CDR1 SQVTM, CDR2 ANQGSEA. J was trimmed by 5 bases and V by 4 bases; bases with no gene match: 6. The CDR3 loop reads CSVGGQGDHQPQHF. CDR3 coding DNA: TGCAGCGTTGGGGGACAGGGTGATCATCAGCCCCAGCATTTT.

The table lists this clone with a few counts. The chain has TRBV27 and TRBJ1-2; possibly TRBD1 for D (5 bases). Trimming removed 2 bases at V and 4 bases at J, with 11 bases between. This CDR3 is 14 amino acids long. CDR1 is MNHEY and CDR2 is SMNVEV in the germline V gene (reference sequence). CDR3 region: CASSLAGRAYGYTF. The CDR3 DNA follows: TGTGCCAGCAGTTTAGCGGGACGGGCCTATGGCTACACCTTC.

The chain recombines TRBV7-9 with TRBJ1-3, with D possibly being TRBD1 (5 bases). Trimming removed 2 bases from V and 3 bases from J, with 20 bases in between. CDR1 SEHNR and CDR2 FQNEAQ come from the germline V gene (reference sequence). The CDR3 contains 18 residues. The CDR3 DNA reads as TGTGCCAGCAGCTTATTTCCAGGGAAGGCGGGATATGGAAACACCATATATTTT. This encodes CASSLFPGKAGYGNTIYF. The whole variable domain, filled in from reference TRBV7-9 and TRBJ1-3, reads DTGVSQNPRHKITKRGQNVTFRCDPISEHNRLYWYRQTLGQGPEFLTYFQNEAQLEKSRLLSDRFSAERPKGSFSTLEIQRTEQGDSAMYLCASSLFPGKAGYGNTIYFGEGSWLTVV.

This clone was seen ten or more times. The rearrangement links TRBV20-1 to TRBJ1-2; D is uncertain. Germline V lookup: CDR1 DFQATT, CDR2 SNEGSKA (reference sequence). V shed 5 bases and J shed 9 bases, with 10 bases lying between them. The CDR3 contains 10 residues. CDR3 DNA: TGCAGTGCTTCAGGAGTTAGCTACACCTTC. The encoded protein is CSASGVSYTF.

In DNA, the CDR3 is TGCGCCAGCAGCCGAGGGCAGGAGAATCAGCCCCAGCATTTT. This gives the protein CASSRGQENQPQHF. The J gene is TRBJ1-5, the V gene TRBV4-1; no firm D call. V lost 4 bases and J lost 4, with 11 bases in between. This CDR3 has 14 amino acids. Germline assignment: CDR1 MGHRA and CDR2 YSYEKL.

This clone was seen at least ten times. This chain uses TRBV6-1 with TRBJ2-5, with TRBD2 identical over 7 bases. Germline CDR1 reads MNHNS; CDR2 reads SASEGT. V was pared by 8 bases and J by 11 bases, with 8 bases of the junction left unmatched. This CDR3 region has 11 residues. CDR3 protein: CASGLAREQYF. DNA of the CDR3: TGTGCCAGCGGGCTAGCGCGGGAGCAGTACTTC.

This clone was seen repeatedly, ten times or more. The chain couples TRBV2 to TRBJ1-2; 8 positions match TRBD1. In germline, CDR1 is SNHLY, CDR2 FYNNEI. V shed 6 bases, J shed 1 base, and the junction held 4 bases outside the gene matches. This CDR3 region has 14 residues. CDR3 protein: CASSLTGDNYGYTF. CDR3 bases: TGTGCCAGCAGCCTGACAGGGGATAACTATGGCTACACCTTC.